This TCR beta chain originates from a study of blood T cell repertoires in COVID-19. Study summary: The study drew acute and convalescent COVID-19 samples from the United States, Italy and Spain. The analysed material was cDNA or gDNA that came from T cells, B-cell-depleted T cells, or PBMCs.

Germline CDR1 and CDR2: MDHEN and SYDVKM. Trimming took 4 bases from V and 5 from J; bases not matched to a gene: 10. The CDR3 loop spans 17 amino acids. As handled by the study authors: Using reference gene primer amplification, nucleated cell counts were estimated. This table comes from immunoSEQ multiplex PCR, and its TCRdb copy is limited to in-frame clones, with some not included. V and J calls and clone size come straight from that table; D and trimming were deduced from the DNA. The sample consists of roughly 140,000 clones, 80% to 90% of them appearing once. The clonotype was recovered from a human donor in a cohort sampled during active COVID-19. The sample taken for sequencing was peripheral blood. The chain combines TRBV28 with TRBJ2-1, with TRBD2 identical over 11 bases. The CDR3 protein is CASSSNPLAGVHNEQFF. In DNA, the CDR3 is TGTGCCAGCAGTTCGAACCCACTAGCGGGGGTTCACAATGAGCAGTTCTTC.